The 8 T cell receptor beta chains below were found in one sample sequenced in a study of post-analysis software for immune sequencing data. The study's findings and limits: The study found TRBV5-6, TRBV5-1 and TRBV20-1 among several TRBV segments more frequent in patients than controls.

These receptors lack a known antigen. Tagging with unique molecular identifiers was a feature of the TCR beta cDNA libraries. TCRdb recomputed calls from the PCR reads with MiXCR, one row per CDR3 protein. The data show hundreds of thousands of distinct CDR3 sequences, roughly 45% seen once. Sequenced material: blood. Receptors originate from a girl aged 10 to 17 with multiple sclerosis.

This chain uses TRBV12-3 or TRBV12-4 with TRBJ1-1; maybe TRBD1 (5 bases). V gave up 6 bases and J gave up 4 bases, with 18 bases separating them. This CDR3 is built from 15 residues. CDR3 loop: CASSHGQGISTEAFF. The CDR3 DNA sequence: TGTGCCAGCAGCCATGGGCAGGGAATTTCCACTGAAGCTTTCTTT.

This rearrangement joins TRBV10-3 to TRBJ2-5; perhaps TRBD2 as D (6 bases). Per the germline V gene, CDR1 is ENHRY and CDR2 is SYGVKD. The V end lost 0 bases, the J end lost 3 bases, and 14 bases lay between the germline ends. This CDR3 has 16 amino acids. CDR3 region: CAISESDRTIEETQYF. In nucleotides, the CDR3 is TGTGCCATCAGTGAGTCAGATAGGACTATCGAAGAGACCCAGTACTTC.

The rearrangement links TRBV12-3 or TRBV12-4 to TRBJ1-1; 9 bases align to TRBD1. The CDR3 extends over 14 amino acids. J was trimmed by 5 bases and V by 7 bases; bases with no gene match: 8. CDR3 amino acids: CASIIQGARTEAFF. CDR3 DNA sequence: TGTGCCAGCATCATACAGGGGGCGCGTACTGAAGCTTTCTTT.

V usage is TRBV7-9 and J usage is TRBJ1-4, with TRBD1 matching over 9 bases. The CDR3 extends over 17 amino acids. Germline CDR1 reads SEHNR; CDR2 reads FQNEAQ (reference sequence). Trimming at V came to 3 bases and at J to 1 base, leaving 6 bases not matched to a gene. The chain's CDR3 is CASSFRGTGKTNEKLFF. In DNA form, the CDR3 reads TGTGCCAGCAGCTTCCGCGGGACAGGGAAAACTAATGAAAAACTGTTTTTT.

The sample holds a few counts of this clonotype. V usage is TRBV20-1 and J usage is TRBJ2-1; D unclear. V was cut by 3 bases and J by 8 bases, with 14 bases left in between. The CDR3 sequence is 13 residues long. Germline V CDR1 and CDR2: DFQATT, SNEGSKA (reference sequence). The CDR3 sequence: CSASLEAKDEQFF. CDR3 DNA sequence: TGCAGTGCTAGCTTAGAAGCTAAGGATGAGCAGTTCTTC.

The chain couples TRBV5-5 to TRBJ1-2; 9 nucleotides line up with TRBD1. Trimming removed 4 bases from V and 4 bases from J; junction bases left unmatched: 11. This CDR3 comprises 16 residues. CDR1 and CDR2 from the germline V gene are SGHKS and YYEKEE (reference sequence). CDR3 DNA: TGTGCCAGCAGCCTGCAACCACAGGGGGCCGGCTATGGCTACACCTTC. It encodes CASSLQPQGAGYGYTF.

The CDR3 is CASSLESGELFF. CDR3 in DNA: TGTGCCAGCAGCTTAGAATCCGGGGAGCTGTTTTTT. This rearrangement joins TRBV7-6 to TRBJ2-2; D remains ambiguous. V lost 1 base, J lost 6 bases, and 3 bases lay in between. CDR1 is SGHVS and CDR2 is FNYEAQ in the germline V gene. There are 12 residues in the CDR3.

This chain joins TRBV12-3 or TRBV12-4 and TRBJ2-1, with D perhaps matching TRBD2 (5 bases). The CDR3 totals 14 residues. V gave up 3 bases and J gave up 9 bases, with 15 bases separating them. The CDR3 bases are TGTGCCAGCAGTTTCGGTGGCGTCGAGGGTGAGCAGTTCTTC. This codes for CASSFGGVEGEQFF.